This T cell receptor beta chain derives from a study of blood T cells in healthy people across ages. Study-wide results and limits: Naive T cell percentage showed a strong correlation with the diversity of TCR beta. A roughly linear fall in TCR beta diversity per million T cells was seen with increasing age. CMV status of donors was unknown, possibly confounding expanded clonotype changes.

The second PCR ran about 6 to 11 cycles with a sample-barcoded 5' primer and J-beta primers. A template-switch adaptor that had 12 random nucleotides put a tag on each cDNA molecule. MiXCR was run by TCRdb on the 5' RACE reads, yielding one entry per CDR3 protein. The sample includes about 1,500,000 distinct CDR3 sequences, under 30% of them seen just once. In this sample, this clonotype turned up a few times. Its specificity is not known. The sequence was obtained from a woman in her twenties or thirties in good health. The specimen sequenced was blood.

The CDR3 here is CATSRVGGNQPQHF. Written as DNA, the CDR3 is TGTGCCACCAGCAGAGTAGGGGGGAATCAGCCCCAGCATTTT. The rearrangement links TRBV15 to TRBJ1-5, with D perhaps matching TRBD1 (6 bases). V lost 1 base, J lost 4 bases, and 8 bases lay in between. Germline CDR1 is LNHNV and CDR2 is YYDKDF (reference sequence). This CDR3 has 14 residues.